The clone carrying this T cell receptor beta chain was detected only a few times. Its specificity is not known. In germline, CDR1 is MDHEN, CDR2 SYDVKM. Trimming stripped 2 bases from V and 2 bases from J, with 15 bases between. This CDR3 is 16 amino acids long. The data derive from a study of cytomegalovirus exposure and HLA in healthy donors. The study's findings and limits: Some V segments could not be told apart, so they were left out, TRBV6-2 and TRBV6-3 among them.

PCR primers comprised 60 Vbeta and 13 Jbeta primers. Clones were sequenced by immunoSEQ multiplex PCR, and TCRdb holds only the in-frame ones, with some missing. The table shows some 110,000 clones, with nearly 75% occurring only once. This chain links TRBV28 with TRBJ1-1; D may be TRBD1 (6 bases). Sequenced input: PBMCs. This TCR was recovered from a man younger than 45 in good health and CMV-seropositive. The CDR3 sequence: CASSLGPRGHNTEAFF. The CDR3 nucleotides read TGTGCCAGCAGTTTAGGGCCGAGGGGACATAACACTGAAGCTTTCTTT. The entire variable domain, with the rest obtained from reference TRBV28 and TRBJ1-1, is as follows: DVKVTQSSRYLVKRTGEKVFLECVQDMDHENMFWYRQDPGLGLRLIYFSYDVKMKEKGDIPEGYSVSREKKERFSLILESASTNQTSMYLCASSLGPRGHNTEAFFGQGTRLTVV.